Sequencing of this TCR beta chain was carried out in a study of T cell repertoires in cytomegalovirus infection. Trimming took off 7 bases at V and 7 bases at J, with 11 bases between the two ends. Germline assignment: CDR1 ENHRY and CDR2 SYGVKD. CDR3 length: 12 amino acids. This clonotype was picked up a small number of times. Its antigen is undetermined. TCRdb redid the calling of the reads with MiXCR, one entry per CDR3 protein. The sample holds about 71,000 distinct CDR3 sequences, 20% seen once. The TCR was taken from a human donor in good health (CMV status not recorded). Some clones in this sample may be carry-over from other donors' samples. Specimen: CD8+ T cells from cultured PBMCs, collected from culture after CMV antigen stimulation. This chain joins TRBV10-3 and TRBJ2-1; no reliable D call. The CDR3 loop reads CAINGQRNEQFF. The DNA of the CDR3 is TGTGCCATCAACGGCCAGCGAAATGAGCAGTTCTTC.